Each of the 24 T cell receptor beta chains below was sequenced from the same sample in a study of regulatory T cells in long-lasting Graves disease. Time point defined: newly diagnosed GD, antithyroid drugs for less than 3 months. PBMCs were the source of the RNA used for TCR sequencing. Libraries of TCR beta came from iRepertoire HTBI primers plus Arm-PCR of CDR3 regions. One entry per CDR3 protein results from TCRdb running MiXCR on the multiplex PCR reads. This sample carries 400,000 to 500,000 distinct CDR3 sequences, about 15% of them seen once, and the ten largest clones take 7.8%. This same sample was also part of a study on T cells in Graves' hyperthyroidism and ophthalmopathy.

The material was peripheral blood mononuclear cells (PBMCs), obtained at new diagnosis, from a patient treated with antithyroid drugs. All receptors derive from a woman in her forties with Graves disease.

This clonotype was detected only a few times. The V gene is TRBV27, the J gene TRBJ2-2, with TRBD1 matching 9 bases. The V gene end was trimmed by 6 bases and the J gene end by 3 bases; junction bases not matched to a gene: 2. The length of the CDR3 is 14 residues. The germline V gene has CDR1 MNHEY and CDR2 SMNVEV (reference sequence). The CDR3 is CASRRDRDTGELFF. The CDR3 DNA sequence: TGTGCCAGCAGGCGGGACAGGGACACCGGGGAGCTGTTTTTT.

This clonotype occurred many times. The gene calls are TRBV5-1 and TRBJ2-7, with a possible D match to TRBD1 (6 bases). Trimming removed 0 bases at V and 5 bases at J, with 12 bases between. The CDR3 sequence is 14 residues long. The germline CDR1 and CDR2 sequences are SGHRS and YFSETQ. The CDR3, as DNA: TGCGCCAGCAGCTTGGGTAACAGGGCTGACGAGCAGTACTTC. Residues: CASSLGNRADEQYF.

This clonotype has just a few counts. This chain uses TRBV6-2 or TRBV6-3 with TRBJ2-1; 9 nucleotides agree with TRBD2. V lost 8 bases and J lost 3; bases outside the gene matches: 2. CDR1 and CDR2 from the germline V gene are MNHEY and SVGEGT. CDR3 size: 13 residues. CDR3 bases: TGTGCCAGCCTAGCGGGGAGCTACAATGAGCAGTTCTTC. The encoded protein is CASLAGSYNEQFF.

About this clonotype: A much larger clone is a single base away; this may be a read error. No conserved phenylalanine or tryptophan ends this CDR3, so it is likely a read error. V gene TRBV6-2 or TRBV6-3 combines with J gene TRBJ2-7, with 11 bases fitting TRBD1. Unmatched junction bases numbered 10, after V lost 6 bases and J lost 3 bases. The CDR3 contains 16 residues. CDR1 and CDR2 from the germline V gene are MNHEY and SVGEGT. The CDR3 region is CASRFPGTGGFYEQYS. In DNA form, the CDR3 reads TGTGCCAGCAGATTCCCCGGGACAGGGGGATTCTACGAGCAGTACTCC.

This clonotype was seen ten or more times. The chain employs TRBV12-3 or TRBV12-4 and TRBJ1-2, with no clear D. The CDR3 totals 12 residues. Deletions cut 7 bases from V and 6 bases from J, with 12 bases between. This chain's CDR3 is CASTERSNGYTF. The CDR3 bases are TGTGCCAGCACCGAGCGATCAAATGGCTACACCTTC.

Turning to this clonotype: Just one base apart from a much larger clone, this may be a read error. V usage is TRBV6-2 or TRBV6-3 and J usage is TRBJ1-5, with D hard to call. Germline CDR1 is MNHEY and CDR2 is SVGEGT. Trimming took off 1 base at V and 2 bases at J, with 6 bases between the two ends. This CDR3 has 14 residues. Here the CDR3 DNA reads TGTGCCAGCAGTTACTGGGGTGGCAATCAGCCCCAGCATTTT. This gives the protein CASSYWGGNQPQHF.

This clonotype has a count of ten or more. This chain links TRBV7-2 with TRBJ2-2; D call uncertain. The CDR3 is 13 residues long. Trimming removed 6 bases from V and 0 bases from J, with 5 bases in between. The germline gives CDR1 SGHTA, CDR2 FQGNSA. CDR3 protein: CASRGPNTGELFF. The CDR3 DNA sequence: TGTGCCAGCAGGGGCCCGAACACCGGGGAGCTGTTTTTT.

This clonotype was counted only a few times. The chain combines TRBV27 with TRBJ1-4, with 10 bases aligning to TRBD1. The CDR3 runs to 14 residues. Germline CDR1 and CDR2: MNHEY and SMNVEV (reference sequence). V lost 8 bases and J lost 8; bases outside the gene matches: 8. The CDR3 region has the DNA TGTGCCAGCGCAGACAGGGGGCGCTTAGAAAAACTGTTTTTT. It codes for CASADRGRLEKLFF.

In nucleotides, the CDR3 is TGCAGTGCTAGAGACCCGGGAGGGCTGGAGCAGTTCTTC. This sequence encodes CSARDPGGLEQFF. The chain has TRBV20-1 and TRBJ2-1; 8 bases agree with TRBD2. CDR3 size: 13 residues. The germline gives CDR1 DFQATT, CDR2 SNEGSKA (reference sequence). The ends lost 0 bases at V and 10 bases at J; junction bases unmatched: 5.

This clonotype was seen many times. V and J are TRBV27 and TRBJ2-3, with TRBD2 matching 15 bases. The CDR3 contains 18 residues. Germline loops: CDR1 MNHEY, CDR2 SMNVEV (reference sequence). The J segment lost 5 bases and the V segment lost 8 bases, leaving 14 bases of the junction unmatched. In nucleotides, the CDR3 is TGTGCCAGCCGGACGGCAGGACTAGCGGGAGGGCCGAAAGATACGCAGTATTTT. Translated, it gives CASRTAGLAGGPKDTQYF.

This clonotype was detected a few times. V and J are TRBV19 and TRBJ1-5; D is undetermined. CDR1 and CDR2 (germline): LNHDA, SQIVND (reference sequence). The germline V and J ends were trimmed by 3 bases and 1 base, with 13 bases remaining between them. The CDR3 loop spans 16 amino acids. CDR3 loop: CASSIRVPGSNQPQHF. The CDR3 nucleotides are TGTGCCAGTAGTATCCGGGTCCCCGGCAGCAATCAGCCCCAGCATTTT.

This clonotype was found a few times. The chain combines TRBV20-1 with TRBJ2-3, with 8 bases lining up with TRBD2. J lost 10 bases, V lost 6 bases, and 6 bases had no gene match. This CDR3 contains 11 residues. Germline V gives CDR1 DFQATT, CDR2 SNEGSKA (reference sequence). The CDR3 sequence is CSAQLAEAQYF. The CDR3 coding sequence is TGCAGTGCACAACTAGCGGAGGCGCAGTATTTT.

Only a few counts were recorded for this clonotype. The rearrangement uses TRBV7-8 and TRBJ2-2; 11 bases map to TRBD1. The V gene end was trimmed by 1 base and the J gene end by 6 bases; junction bases not matched to a gene: 10. Germline CDR1 reads SGHVS; CDR2 reads FQNEAQ. This CDR3 is 18 amino acids long. CDR3 nucleotide sequence: TGTGCCAGCAGCTTAGATTGGTTACCGGGACAGGGGGCCGGGGAGCTGTTTTTT. The encoded protein is CASSLDWLPGQGAGELFF.

This clonotype was counted at least ten times. The chain joins TRBV27 to TRBJ2-7; D ambiguous. With 2 bases removed from V and 2 bases from J, the gap between germline ends came to 10 bases. CDR1 and CDR2 from the germline V gene are MNHEY and SMNVEV (reference sequence). The CDR3 contains 14 residues. CDR3 protein: CASSLARSTYEQYF. CDR3 DNA sequence: TGTGCCAGCAGTTTAGCCCGCTCTACCTACGAGCAGTACTTC.

This sequence joins TRBV6-2 or TRBV6-3 and TRBJ2-1; D uncertain. With 6 bases removed from V and 0 bases from J, the gap between germline ends came to 15 bases. The germline CDR1 and CDR2 sequences are MNHEY and SVGEGT. The CDR3 runs to 16 residues. The CDR3 DNA reads TGTGCCAGCAGCCTCGTCCTAGTTCCCTCCTACAATGAGCAGTTCTTC. The encoded protein is CASSLVLVPSYNEQFF.

This clonotype was recorded many times. The genes are TRBV5-1 and TRBJ2-2; 7 nucleotides agree with TRBD2. The CDR3 is made up of 16 amino acids. V lost 4 bases and J lost 6; bases outside the gene matches: 12. Germline CDR1 and CDR2: SGHRS and YFSETQ. The CDR3 nucleotides are TGCGCCAGCAGCCTCCGTGTGGGAGGGCCTTCCGGGGAGCTGTTTTTT. Encoded protein: CASSLRVGGPSGELFF.

A word on this clonotype: One end of the junction varies from germline; a read error may be responsible. CDR3 amino acids: CASSPGRRGFFTDMQYF. DNA for the CDR3: TGCGCCAGCAGCCCCGGTCGGAGGGGGTTCTTCACAGATATGCAGTATTTT. The V and J genes are TRBV4-1 and TRBJ2-3, with D possibly called TRBD1 or TRBD2 (6 bases each). Germline values: CDR1 MGHRA, CDR2 YSYEKL. The CDR3 loop spans 17 amino acids.

A note on this clonotype: The junction and the germline gene differ at one end; a read error may be behind it. This chain links TRBV5-5 with TRBJ2-3; 9 bases are a match to TRBD2. The V gene's germline CDR1 is SGHKS and CDR2 YYEKEE (reference sequence). This CDR3 contains 16 residues. CDR3 DNA: TGCGCCAGCAGCACCCAGAGTAGCGGGAGAACAGATACGCAGTATTTT. Protein: CASSTQSSGRTDTQYF. The whole variable domain, remainder taken from reference TRBV5-5 and TRBJ2-3, is DAGVTQSPTHLIKTRGQQVTLRCSPISGHKSVSWYQQVLGQGPQFIFQYYEKEERGRGNFPDRFSARQFPNYSSELNVNALLLGDSALYLCASSTQSSGRTDTQYFGPGTRLTVL.

This clonotype was observed a handful of times. This may be a read error: a much more frequent sequence differs by one nucleotide. V usage is TRBV7-2 and J usage is TRBJ2-7; D call uncertain. CDR1 and CDR2 from the germline V gene are SGHTA and FQGNSA. This CDR3 region has 14 residues. V lost 0 bases, J lost 2 bases, and 8 bases lay in between. The CDR3 loop is CASSLAETTYEQYF. For the CDR3, the DNA is TGTGCCAGCAGCTTAGCCGAGACAACCTACGAGCAGTACTTC.

This clonotype was seen a handful of times. The chain carries TRBV11-3 and TRBJ2-3; D may be TRBD2 (6 bases). Germline lookup yields CDR1 SGHNT and CDR2 YENEEA. Trimming pared 5 bases from V and 10 bases from J, leaving 22 bases between. CDR3 length equals 15 residues. CDR3 in DNA: TGTGCCAGCAGCCCGTCTATAGCGGAAGCCAATGCGCAGTATTTT. Translating it yields CASSPSIAEANAQYF. Full variable domain (outside the CDR3, taken from reference TRBV11-3 and TRBJ2-3): EAGVVQSPRYKIIEKKQPVAFWCNPISGHNTLYWYLQNLGQGPELLIRYENEEAVDDSQLPKDRFSAERLKGVDSTLKIQPAELGDSAVYLCASSPSIAEANAQYFGPGTRLTVL.

The chain links TRBV4-1 to TRBJ2-1, with 11 bases aligning to TRBD2. V gave up 4 bases and J gave up 3 bases; unmatched junction bases: 5. The CDR3 extends over 16 amino acids. Germline V gives CDR1 MGHRA, CDR2 YSYEKL. The CDR3 region is CASSPGLAENYNEQFF. CDR3 nucleotide sequence: TGCGCCAGCAGCCCGGGACTAGCGGAGAACTACAATGAGCAGTTCTTC.

The chain couples TRBV28 to TRBJ1-4; 11 nucleotides match TRBD1. This CDR3 comprises 16 residues. Germline V gives CDR1 MDHEN, CDR2 SYDVKM. The junction had 8 bases not matched to a gene; V was cut back by 4 bases and J by 7 bases. The CDR3 DNA follows: TGTGCCAGCAGTTCCCCGGGGGGGACAGGGGGTGAAAAACTGTTTTTT. Residues: CASSSPGGTGGEKLFF.

This clonotype was counted ten times or more. It may be a read error: a sequence one base away is much more abundant. The chain has TRBV28 and TRBJ2-7; 9 positions agree with TRBD1. CDR3 length: 14 residues. The ends lost 6 bases at V and 2 bases at J; junction bases unmatched: 5. The germline CDR1 and CDR2 sequences are MDHEN and SYDVKM. The CDR3 DNA follows: TGTGCCAGCAGCACCGGGACAGGGCCCTACGAGCAGTACTTC. Its translation is CASSTGTGPYEQYF.

A few counts support this clonotype. J is TRBJ2-6 and V is TRBV4-1; 8 bases map to TRBD2. The CDR3 is 16 amino acids. Germline CDR1 reads MGHRA; CDR2 reads YSYEKL. After removal of 4 bases from V and 2 bases from J, the junction contained 4 bases not matched to a gene. The CDR3 coding sequence is TGCGCCAGCAGCCTCGGGGGGGACCCTGGGGCCAACGTCCTGACTTTC. Amino acids: CASSLGGDPGANVLTF.